This T cell receptor (beta chain) was captured in a study of vaccination and CD4 T cells after COVID-19. At the level of the study: Investigators sampled three convalescent patients at day 14 and days 161 to 241 post-vaccination. Overall study results and limits: Of the reactive clones in convalescent patients, a median roughly 88% showed up only post-vaccination.

CDR3 length equals 14 residues. Germline loops: CDR1 KGHSH, CDR2 LQKENI. Germline trimming cut 2 bases from V and 5 bases from J; bases unmatched to any gene: 6. Remarks on this clonotype: No antigen is known for it.

Time point specified: late sampling 161 to 241 days after vaccination in a few convalescent patients. Documented treatment: roughly nine-day PBMC culture with coronavirus spike peptide pools or control peptides (ViraFEST assay). Researchers reported culturing roughly 2 million PBMCs per well with approximately 10 IU/ml IL-2 and 8 to 10 ug/ml peptide pools. The Oncomine TCR Beta short-read assay was what sequenced the DNA obtained from cultured CD4+ T cells. Using its own MiXCR run on the PCR reads, TCRdb lists one record per CDR3 protein. Among tens of thousands of distinct CDR3 sequences, less than 35% were seen once, and the ten largest hold roughly an eighth.

The J gene is TRBJ2-7, the V gene TRBV18; TRBD1 matches 7 bases. The receptor comes from a human donor who had recovered from COVID-19. The specimen was CD4+ T cells from blood, cultured in vitro, collected about 7 months after SARS-CoV-2 vaccination. The DNA for the CDR3 is TGTGCCAGCTCACCATTAGGGGGCCGCCACGAGCAGTACTTC. It codes for CASSPLGGRHEQYF. The complete variable domain, with remaining parts taken from reference TRBV18 and TRBJ2-7, reads NAGVMQNPRHLVRRRGQEARLRCSPMKGHSHVYWYRQLPEEGLKFMVYLQKENIIDESGMPKERFSAEFPKEGPSILRIQQVVRGDSAAYFCASSPLGGRHEQYFGPGTRLTVT.